This T cell receptor beta chain appears in the sequencing data of a study of blood T cell repertoires in COVID-19 (dated by TCRdb to about 2020). Looking at the study overall: Collaborator samples came from the United States, Italy and Spain and covered acute and convalescent phases of COVID-19. The prospective study material was composed of cDNA or gDNA derived from T cells, B-cell-depleted T cells, or PBMCs. Subjects who had been exposed to COVID-19, were actively infected with it, or had recovered from it provided the deeply sampled blood TCRbeta repertoires that made up the dataset. The repertoires were made available in a free public database intended to serve as a resource for research on the immune response to SARS-CoV-2. The samples were drawn from the first 160 participants of the ongoing ImmuneRACE study and from 1,254 subjects provided by 6 global collaborators. The sample metadata nearly always contained a de-identified subject ID, COVID-19 status, age in years and sex. Where available, HLA class I and class II types were taken from metadata supplied by the sample provider and were not determined by assay-based typing. Overall study outcomes, separate from this receptor: The amount of clinical and demographic metadata varied by source and participant and was provided uncurated.

Each collaborating institution followed its own protocols to collect whole blood in K2EDTA tubes. For TCRbeta analysis, collaborators shipped samples in one of three forms: frozen whole blood, isolated PBMCs, or DNA extracted from either of those sample types. TCRbeta CDR3 regions were amplified from genomic DNA using the immunoSEQ Assay, a bias-controlled multiplex PCR. For the original study's pipeline: Within the assay, amplification of reference gene primers was used to estimate how many nucleated cells each sample contained. To quantify the absolute abundance of each unique TCRbeta CDR3 rearrangement, sequence reads were collapsed and filtered. For each sample, productive Simpson clonality was calculated as the square root of Simpson's diversity index over productive rearrangements. TCRdb stores this immuneACCESS table with in-frame sequences only. Part of the clones is absent; in the studies checked, under half of the shortfall reflects unresolved V genes, and no reason is known for the rest. For V, J and clone size, that table is used; D and trimming come from the DNA. This sample holds 65,000 to 75,000 clones; roughly 80% were observed only once. Of the sample, almost 10% is held by the ten largest clones.

Taken from the germline V gene, the CDR1 and CDR2 loops are SGHTA and FQGNSA. Trimmed from V: 5 bases; trimmed from J: 6 bases; junction bases lacking a gene match: 10. From its cysteine to its phenylalanine, the CDR3 spans 15 amino acids. The read is trimmed to its CDR3 DNA, 45 bases read in frame from base 1. Concerning this clone itself: Its antigen is not yet known. The input lacks base qualities; no much larger clone sits a single base away.

This clonotype originated in a woman of 80 years or more with acute or convalescent COVID-19. Sequencing used peripheral blood. The rearrangement joined TRBV7-2 to TRBJ2-7; 10 middle bases align to TRBD1. The DNA is as follows: TGTGCCAGCAGCCCCATAATGACAGGGGGCGGCGAGCAGTACTTC. Its coded protein is CASSPIMTGGGEQYF.